This TCR beta chain was sequenced in a study of breast tumors, draining lymph nodes, adjacent tissues. Study-wide results and caveats: The lymph node origin of tumor T cells was framed as consistent with a hypothesis, not demonstrated. The data were judged consistent with most tumor T cells coming from lymph node and expanding in tumor. Tumor repertoires ranked between lymph nodes and nontumor tissue in diversity, with V and J gene preferences. Luminal-like breast cancer showed significantly greater tumor-nontumor repertoire similarity than basal-like breast cancer did.

Breast cancer patients provided tissue from their axillary draining lymph nodes. Germline-derived CDR1 and CDR2 are DFQATT and SNEGSKA (reference sequence). Trimming stripped 3 bases from V and 7 bases from J, with 18 bases between. This CDR3 comprises 14 residues. MiXCR, run by TCRdb on the multiplex PCR reads, gives a single entry per CDR3 protein. Of around 230,000 distinct CDR3 sequences listed, approximately 29% are singletons. This clonotype was seen more than once but under ten times. Its antigen is not known. A much larger clone differs by one base, so this may be a read error. The specimen was axillary lymph node tissue. The receptor was derived from a female donor with breast cancer. Some clones in this sample may be carry-over from other donors' samples. The chain carries TRBV20-1 and TRBJ2-5; D might be TRBD1 (5 bases). CDR3: CSARPPQGKATQYF. The DNA for the CDR3 is TGCAGTGCTAGGCCCCCGCAGGGAAAAGCGACCCAGTACTTC.